These 10 T cell receptor beta chains were sequenced from one sample in a study of blood T cell repertoires in COVID-19. Some clones are missing from TCRdb's copy, which holds only in-frame ones; the method was immunoSEQ multiplex PCR. The sample has approximately 280,000 clones, roughly 89% seen once. The sample comprised PBMCs or T cells enriched from blood (not recorded which). These receptor sequences come from a woman aged 18-35 years with acute COVID-19.

This clone turned up a few times. V and J are TRBV5-1 and TRBJ1-2, with 9 bases that match TRBD1. This CDR3 comprises 16 residues. With V trimmed by 3 bases and J by 2 bases, 8 bases remained unmatched. The V gene's germline CDR1 is SGHRS and CDR2 YFSETQ. In DNA form, the CDR3 reads TGCGCCAGCAGCTCGTTAACAGGGGGCGCGAACTATGGCTACACCTTC. It specifies CASSSLTGGANYGYTF.

CDR3 protein: CASIPSGGLYEQYF. The CDR3 DNA follows: TGTGCCAGCATCCCATCCGGGGGGCTTTACGAGCAGTACTTC. The chain joins TRBV11-2 to TRBJ2-7; D is possibly TRBD2 (7 bases). In germline, CDR1 is SGHAT, CDR2 FQNNGV. V lost 7 bases, J lost 4 bases, and 17 bases lay in between. The CDR3 runs to 14 residues. Based on the CDR3 plus reference TRBV11-2 and TRBJ2-7, the full variable domain is EAGVAQSPRYKIIEKRQSVAFWCNPISGHATLYWYQQILGQGPKLLIQFQNNGVVDDSQLPKDRFSAERLKGVDSTLKIQPAKLEDSAVYLCASIPSGGLYEQYFGPGTRLTVT.

A remark on this clone: An end of the junction differs from the germline gene, which may be a read error. The chain has TRBV30 and TRBJ1-2; no clear D. The CDR3 sequence is 11 residues long. Looked up from germline, CDR1 is GTSNPN and CDR2 is SVGIG (reference sequence). CDR3 loop: CAGPSPYGYTF. The CDR3 region has the DNA TGCGCGGGCCCGAGCCCTTATGGCTACACCTTC. The whole variable domain, filled in from reference TRBV30 and TRBJ1-2, reads SQTIHQWPATLVQPVGSPLSLECTVEGTSNPNLYWYRQAAGRGLQLLFYSVGIGQISSEVPQNLSASRPQDRQFILSSKKLLLSDSGFYLCAGPSPYGYTFGSGTRLTVV.

CDR3 in amino acids: CASRPGHVLATIGYTF. The CDR3 DNA is TGTGCCAGCAGGCCGGGACATGTGTTAGCGACTATCGGCTACACCTTC. The chain combines TRBV27 with TRBJ1-2, with D tentatively TRBD1 (6 bases). The CDR3 is 16 amino acids. Germline CDR1 reads MNHEY; CDR2 reads SMNVEV (reference sequence). V lost 6 bases, J lost 8 bases, and 25 bases lay in between.

The J gene is TRBJ2-7, the V gene TRBV5-4; TRBD2 agrees at 9 bases. Losses at the gene ends were 4 bases for V and 5 bases for J; bases not matched to a gene: 4. The germline V gene encodes CDR1 SGHNT and CDR2 YYREEE (reference sequence). CDR3 length equals 13 residues. Here the CDR3 reads CASSGGLANEQYF. For the CDR3, the DNA is TGTGCCAGCAGCGGGGGACTAGCTAACGAGCAGTACTTC.

The rearrangement uses TRBV2 and TRBJ2-5, with TRBD1 identical over 9 bases. The V segment lost 5 bases and the J segment 4 bases; nucleotides outside the gene matches: 2. CDR1 is SNHLY, CDR2 FYNNEI, per germline. The CDR3 contains 13 residues. The CDR3 DNA follows: TGTGCCAGCAGTAGGGACAGGGCAGAGACCCAGTACTTC. Amino acids: CASSRDRAETQYF.

The count of this clone is one. V usage is TRBV19 and J usage is TRBJ1-5, with TRBD1 matching over 8 bases. V lost 5 bases, J lost 1 base, and 7 bases stayed unmatched. The CDR3 consists of 16 residues. CDR1 is LNHDA and CDR2 is SQIVND in the germline V gene (reference sequence). As DNA, the CDR3 is TGTGCCAGTAGTCCCGGGACAGGAGTAAGCAATCAGCCCCAGCATTTT. This encodes CASSPGTGVSNQPQHF.

This chain links TRBV11-2 with TRBJ2-5; D remains ambiguous. The CDR3 is 14 residues long. Trimming pared 1 base from V and 5 bases from J, leaving 11 bases between. Germline assignment: CDR1 SGHAT and CDR2 FQNNGV. DNA of the CDR3: TGTGCCAGCAGCTTAGGAATGAGCGTCGAGACCCAGTACTTC. This codes for CASSLGMSVETQYF.

The chain is built from TRBV5-1 and TRBJ1-4; TRBD1 agrees at 8 bases. In germline, CDR1 is SGHRS, CDR2 YFSETQ. The CDR3 is made up of 15 amino acids. With V trimmed by 6 bases and J by 3 bases, 7 bases remained unmatched. The CDR3 nucleotides read TGCGCCAGCACACGCACAGGGGGTGCTAATGAAAAACTGTTTTTT. Protein: CASTRTGGANEKLFF.

The chain employs TRBV2 and TRBJ1-3; a weak D match, TRBD1 (6 bases). CDR3 length: 16 amino acids. Trimming pared 7 bases from V and 0 bases from J, leaving 16 bases between. Germline CDR1 SNHLY, CDR2 FYNNEI. This CDR3 is CASNSDRLNSGNTIYF. CDR3 coding DNA: TGTGCCAGCAACTCCGACAGGCTAAACTCTGGAAACACCATATATTTT.